This T cell receptor beta chain is from a study of blood T cell repertoires in COVID-19. Study summary: Researchers got acute and convalescent COVID-19 samples from the United States, Italy and Spain. T cells, B-cell-depleted T cells, or PBMCs provided the cDNA or gDNA that served as material.

Authors' methods: Amplified reference gene primers provided the basis for estimating nucleated cell counts. The repertoire was sequenced with immunoSEQ multiplex PCR; TCRdb's copy has only in-frame clones and lacks some. The V and J calls and the clone size are those of that table, but D and trimming were determined from the DNA. The table shows some 200,000 clones, with around 88% occurring only once. This CDR3 region has 13 residues. V lost 1 base, J lost 4 bases, and 8 bases lay in between. Per the germline V gene, CDR1 is SGDLS and CDR2 is YYNGEE. This clone has just a few counts. The origin of this receptor is a young man with active or convalescent COVID-19. Material for sequencing was peripheral blood. J is TRBJ1-2 and V is TRBV9; unclear D gene. CDR3 protein: CASSVMAGYGYTF. For the CDR3, the DNA is TGTGCCAGCAGCGTAATGGCAGGCTATGGCTACACCTTC.